Following are 26 T cell receptor beta chains from one sample sequenced in a study of cytomegalovirus exposure and HLA in healthy donors (dated by TCRdb to the late 2010s). Libraries were made using the immunoSEQ multiplex PCR assay. A mixture of 60 forward primers for TCR Vbeta segments and 13 reverse primers for TCR Jbeta segments was used in the multiplex PCR. The source is immuneACCESS, and TCRdb retained only in-frame sequences with V and J called. Part of the clones is not carried over; for the studies checked, unresolved V genes explain less than half of this, and the remainder is unexplained. The sample table contains about 80,000 clones; only one count was recorded for roughly two thirds of them. The leading ten clones occupy about 6.9% of the sample. Input material: PBMCs. The receptor source for this set is a woman in her forties or fifties in good health and CMV-seropositive.

This clone was observed a single time. The chain combines TRBV6-5 with TRBJ1-1, with TRBD1 matching 12 bases. CDR1 and CDR2 (germline): MNHEY, SVGAGI. Losses at the gene ends were 5 bases for V and 6 bases for J; bases not matched to a gene: 4. The CDR3 runs 14 residues. CDR3 region: CASSAGTGGPEAFF. The CDR3 coding sequence is TGTGCCAGCAGTGCCGGGACAGGGGGCCCTGAAGCTTTCTTT.

The chain joins TRBV9 to TRBJ2-3; 7 bases are shared with TRBD2. This CDR3 has 15 amino acids. V lost 4 bases, J lost 2 bases, and 7 bases stayed unmatched. The germline V gene encodes CDR1 SGDLS and CDR2 YYNGEE. The CDR3 DNA reads as TGTGCCAGCAGCCCGGGGGGAGGTTACACAGATACGCAGTATTTT. Amino acids: CASSPGGGYTDTQYF.

V gene TRBV27 combines with J gene TRBJ1-2; D is perhaps TRBD1 (6 bases). CDR3 length: 15 residues. Per the germline V gene, CDR1 is MNHEY and CDR2 is SMNVEV (reference sequence). The ends were cut back, 5 bases at V and 10 bases at J, with 23 bases in the middle. DNA for the CDR3: TGTGCCAGCAGTCCCTATCAATTTGGGGGCGGCCTCTACACCTTC. It encodes CASSPYQFGGGLYTF.

The chain couples TRBV2 to TRBJ2-1, with 10 bases that match TRBD2. Germline CDR1 is SNHLY and CDR2 is FYNNEI. The V segment lost 4 bases and the J segment 8 bases; nucleotides outside the gene matches: 5. This CDR3 contains 14 residues. The CDR3 is CASSAAGGPYEQFF. The CDR3 DNA reads as TGTGCCAGCAGTGCAGCGGGGGGGCCCTATGAGCAGTTCTTC. Full variable domain (outside the CDR3, taken from reference TRBV2 and TRBJ2-1): EPEVTQTPSHQVTQMGQEVILRCVPISNHLYFYWYRQILGQKVEFLVSFYNNEISEKSEIFDDQFSVERPDGSNFTLKIRSTKLEDSAMYFCASSAAGGPYEQFFGPGTRLTVL.

The J gene is TRBJ1-1, the V gene TRBV30; 7 nucleotides align to TRBD1. CDR3 length: 14 residues. CDR1 and CDR2 (germline): GTSNPN, SVGIG (reference sequence). V gave up 0 bases and J gave up 5 bases; unmatched junction bases: 6. CDR3 in DNA: TGTGCCTGGAGTGTACGACAGGGAGGAACTGAAGCTTTCTTT. Its translation: CAWSVRQGGTEAFF.

The chain is built from TRBV15 and TRBJ1-5; D is unresolved. Per germline, CDR1 LNHNV and CDR2 YYDKDF (reference sequence). This CDR3 spans 14 amino acids. V gave up 9 bases and J gave up 0 bases, with 12 bases separating them. The CDR3 spells CATSAEPSNQPQHF. The CDR3 bases are TGTGCCACAAGCGCGGAACCTAGCAATCAGCCCCAGCATTTT. The full variable domain, rest sourced from reference TRBV15 and TRBJ1-5, is DAMVIQNPRYQVTQFGKPVTLSCSQTLNHNVMYWYQQKSSQAPKLLFHYYDKDFNNEADTPDNFQSRRPNTSFCFLDIRSPGLGDTAMYLCATSAEPSNQPQHFGDGTRLSIL.

The chain is built from TRBV6-1 and TRBJ1-2; tentatively, D is TRBD1 (5 bases). The V gene lost 3 bases and the J gene lost 0 bases, with 11 bases spanning the gap. The CDR3 loop spans 15 amino acids. CDR1 MNHNS and CDR2 SASEGT come from the germline V gene. CDR3 sequence reads: CASSDRTPSNYGYTF. CDR3 DNA sequence: TGTGCCAGCAGTGATCGGACACCTTCTAACTATGGCTACACCTTC.

This clone was picked up a small number of times. V gene TRBV6-1 combines with J gene TRBJ2-7; D is possibly TRBD1 (6 bases). This CDR3 spans 13 amino acids. The V end was cut by 7 bases, the J end by 2 bases, with 12 bases between. The germline gives CDR1 MNHNS, CDR2 SASEGT. The CDR3 region has the DNA TGTGCCAGCAAGGGGACACCGACCTACGAGCAGTACGTC. It translates to CASKGTPTYEQYV.

This chain joins TRBV6-5 and TRBJ1-2; D may be TRBD1 (6 bases). Germline assignment: CDR1 MNHEY and CDR2 SVGAGI. V was pared by 2 bases and J by 7 bases, with 11 bases between. The CDR3 runs 13 residues. The CDR3 protein is CASSYTSGVGYTF. CDR3 coding DNA: TGTGCCAGCAGTTACACGTCAGGGGTTGGCTACACCTTC.

The chain links TRBV6-6 to TRBJ2-3; 8 bases line up with TRBD2. The CDR3 length is 16 residues. J gave up 3 bases and V 2 bases, and 7 bases lay outside the gene matches. The germline gives CDR1 MNHNY, CDR2 SVGAGI (reference sequence). CDR3 sequence: CASSYPVGGATDTQYF. CDR3 DNA sequence: TGTGCCAGCAGTTACCCGGTCGGGGGGGCAACAGATACGCAGTATTTT.

In this sample, this clone turned up a few times. The chain couples TRBV9 to TRBJ1-2, with TRBD1 identical over 7 bases. The CDR3 is 15 amino acids. V was clipped by 0 bases and J by 6 bases; unmatched bases: 8. CDR1 and CDR2 from the germline V gene are SGDLS and YYNGEE. The CDR3 loop reads CASSVEIGGVDGYTF. The DNA for the CDR3 is TGTGCCAGCAGCGTAGAAATAGGGGGCGTCGATGGCTACACCTTC.

The rearrangement links TRBV28 to TRBJ2-7; 9 bases fit TRBD1. Trimming took 5 bases from V and 4 from J; bases not matched to a gene: 6. In germline, CDR1 is MDHEN, CDR2 SYDVKM. The CDR3 covers 14 residues. CDR3: CASSLGQGTYEQYV. DNA for the CDR3: TGTGCCAGCAGTCTGGGACAGGGCACTTACGAGCAGTACGTC.

V gene TRBV5-1 combines with J gene TRBJ1-2; no definite D call. This CDR3 spans 14 amino acids. V lost 0 bases and J 2 bases, leaving 8 bases between the germline ends. Germline CDR1 SGHRS, CDR2 YFSETQ. CDR3 in amino acids: CASSLAGVNYGYTF. The DNA of the CDR3 is TGCGCCAGCAGCTTGGCCGGGGTAAACTATGGCTACACCTTC. The complete variable domain, with remaining parts taken from reference TRBV5-1 and TRBJ1-2, reads KAGVTQTPRYLIKTRGQQVTLSCSPISGHRSVSWYQQTPGQGLQFLFEYFSETQRNKGNFPGRFSGRQFSNSRSEMNVSTLELGDSALYLCASSLAGVNYGYTFGSGTRLTVV.

The rearrangement uses TRBV13 and TRBJ2-1, with 7 positions matching TRBD1. The CDR3 is 15 amino acids. With 8 bases clipped from V and 4 bases from J, the junction kept 11 bases outside the gene matches. Germline V gene lookup returns CDR1 PRHDT and CDR2 FYEKMQ (reference sequence). CDR3 in DNA: TGTGCCAGCCTTACCCGGGACAGTGGGTACAATGAGCAGTTCTTC. Translation gives CASLTRDSGYNEQFF.

The CDR3 loop is CASSTPDRGFYGYTF. In nucleotides, the CDR3 is TGTGCCAGTAGTACCCCGGACAGGGGCTTCTATGGCTACACCTTC. V usage is TRBV19 and J usage is TRBJ1-2; 9 bases line up with TRBD1. V lost 4 bases to trimming and J lost 4 bases; unmatched junction nucleotides: 7. The CDR3 length is 15 residues. Per the germline V gene, CDR1 is LNHDA and CDR2 is SQIVND (reference sequence).

This clone was recorded a few times. The gene calls are TRBV5-1 and TRBJ1-4; 7 nucleotides line up with TRBD1. The CDR3 runs 15 residues. The V gene's germline CDR1 is SGHRS and CDR2 YFSETQ. V lost 5 bases, J lost 4 bases, and 8 bases stayed unmatched. The CDR3 sequence is CASRGTGAINEKLFF. CDR3 DNA sequence: TGCGCCAGCAGGGGAACAGGGGCGATTAATGAAAAACTGTTTTTT.

The rearrangement joins TRBV7-6 to TRBJ2-5, with 10 nucleotides matching TRBD2. V lost 4 bases, J lost 5 bases, and 19 bases stayed unmatched. The CDR3 totals 19 residues. Germline values: CDR1 SGHVS, CDR2 FNYEAQ. CDR3 in DNA: TGTGCCAGCAGCTCAGCTAATCCAAACCCCAAGCGGGGGGGGGAGACCCAGTACTTC. Translating gives CASSSANPNPKRGGETQYF.

This clone was seen a few times. V usage is TRBV28 and J usage is TRBJ1-1; a possible D gene is TRBD1 (5 bases). Trimming took 5 bases from V and 1 from J, leaving 11 bases between them. The CDR3 runs to 14 residues. Germline CDR1 and CDR2: MDHEN and SYDVKM. The CDR3 loop is CASSPAGGNTEAFF. For the CDR3, the DNA is TGTGCCAGCAGTCCCGCCGGGGGGAACACTGAAGCTTTCTTT.

By sample share, this clone is medium-sized (0.01 to 0.1%). The chain combines TRBV10-1 with TRBJ2-1, with D uncertain. CDR1 is WNHNN, CDR2 SYGVQD, per germline (reference sequence). The CDR3 runs 12 residues. The germline V and J ends were trimmed by 2 bases and 7 bases, with 6 bases remaining between them. The CDR3 protein is CASSERRNEQFF. The CDR3 DNA sequence: TGCGCCAGCAGTGAGCGTAGAAATGAGCAGTTCTTC.

The chain couples TRBV5-1 to TRBJ2-5; a possible D gene is TRBD1 (6 bases). Germline V gives CDR1 SGHRS, CDR2 YFSETQ. This CDR3 is 14 amino acids long. The ends were cut back, 4 bases at V and 5 bases at J, with 15 bases in the middle. CDR3 amino acids: CASSQQGTRETQYF. DNA of the CDR3: TGCGCCAGCAGCCAACAGGGAACCCGGGAGACCCAGTACTTC.

The V and J genes are TRBV5-8 and TRBJ2-6; possible D gene TRBD1, 6 bases. V was pared by 4 bases and J by 2 bases, with 10 bases between. This CDR3 is 15 amino acids long. Germline CDR1 SGHTS, CDR2 YDEGEE. The DNA of the CDR3 is TGTGCCAGCAGCCTCAACAGGGCTGGGGCCAACGTCCTGACTTTC. Translated, it gives CASSLNRAGANVLTF.

This chain uses TRBV19 with TRBJ1-6; D is uncertain. Per germline, CDR1 LNHDA and CDR2 SQIVND (reference sequence). The CDR3 consists of 12 residues. The V gene lost 11 bases and the J gene lost 6 bases, with 11 bases spanning the gap. CDR3 sequence reads: CAGGLANSPLHF. The CDR3 DNA follows: TGTGCCGGAGGACTGGCTAATTCACCCCTCCACTTT.

This chain uses TRBV30 with TRBJ1-3; 7 bases match TRBD1. J gave up 3 bases and V 5 bases, and 10 bases lay outside the gene matches. The CDR3 length is 15 residues. From germline, CDR1 is GTSNPN and CDR2 SVGIG (reference sequence). CDR3 sequence reads: CAWHREGAVGNTIYF. The CDR3 DNA follows: TGTGCCTGGCATCGTGAGGGGGCGGTTGGAAACACCATATATTTT.

V is TRBV10-3 and J is TRBJ1-2, with 8 bases lining up with TRBD1. V trimming: 3 bases; J trimming: 7 bases; junction bases outside the gene matches: 10. Germline values: CDR1 ENHRY, CDR2 SYGVKD. The CDR3 spans 15 residues. CDR3 protein: CAISDGDRGGTGYTF. In nucleotides, the CDR3 is TGTGCCATCAGTGATGGCGACAGGGGAGGGACTGGCTACACCTTC.

V is TRBV7-3 and J is TRBJ2-1; 12 bases map to TRBD1. Looked up from germline, CDR1 is SGHTA and CDR2 is FQGTGA. The CDR3 loop spans 17 amino acids. The ends lost 1 base at V and 7 bases at J; junction bases unmatched: 8. This CDR3 is CASSLNGGDRGHNEQFF. The DNA for the CDR3 is TGTGCCAGCAGCTTAAATGGGGGGGACAGGGGGCATAATGAGCAGTTCTTC.

In this sample, this clone turned up once. The CDR3 sequence is CASTIPGQSYEQYF. CDR3 coding DNA: TGTGCCAGCACGATACCGGGACAGAGCTACGAGCAGTACTTC. This chain links TRBV28 with TRBJ2-7; TRBD1 aligns across 7 bases. CDR1 is MDHEN and CDR2 is SYDVKM in the germline V gene. V shed 7 bases, J shed 3 bases, and the junction held 9 bases outside the gene matches. CDR3 length: 14 residues.